This TCR beta chain was obtained from a study of blood T cell repertoires in COVID-19. Study summary: Some COVID-19 samples were acute and others convalescent; all came from the United States, Italy and Spain. T cells, B-cell-depleted T cells, or PBMCs provided the cDNA or gDNA that served as material.

Source study methods: The assay estimated nucleated cells by amplifying reference gene primers. Here immunoSEQ multiplex PCR was the method, and the copy in TCRdb shows in-frame clones only, minus some. V and J calls and clone size follow that table, whereas D and trimming were derived from the DNA. The repertoire holds a few hundred thousand clones, with approximately 89% as singletons. This clone was counted a few times. CDR3 size: 13 residues. V was cut by 6 bases and J by 1 base, with 9 bases left in between. The germline V gene encodes CDR1 LNHDA and CDR2 SQIVND (reference sequence). Across roughly 25 US areas, participants ranged in age from roughly 18 to 95 years.

The clonotype originates from a man aged 35-49 years in a cohort exposed to, infected with or recovered from COVID-19 (not recorded which). The sequencing input was PBMCs or T cells enriched from blood (not recorded which). The gene calls are TRBV19 and TRBJ1-1; D not certain. The CDR3: CASRWSGNTEAFF. For the CDR3, the DNA is TGTGCCAGTAGATGGTCAGGGAACACTGAAGCTTTCTTT.